These 27 T cell receptor beta chains share one sample of origin, sequenced in a study of regulatory T cells in long-lasting Graves disease. Time point: newly diagnosed GD, antithyroid drugs for less than 3 months. RNA isolated from PBMCs was used to make the TCR library. HTBI primers from iRepertoire and Arm-PCR of CDR3 regions yielded the TCR beta libraries. TCRdb processed the multiplex PCR reads anew with MiXCR; each CDR3 protein has one entry. Of hundreds of thousands of distinct CDR3 sequences in the sample, 13% are singletons; the top ten hold approximately 9.3%. The data were also submitted as part of a second study, on T cells in Graves' hyperthyroidism and ophthalmopathy.

The material sequenced was peripheral blood mononuclear cells (PBMCs), taken at new diagnosis, from a patient treated with antithyroid drugs. These receptors all stem from a man aged 25-45 years with Graves disease.

The table lists this clonotype with many counts. The J gene is TRBJ1-2, the V gene TRBV27; possibly TRBD1 for D (6 bases). Germline-derived CDR1 and CDR2 are MNHEY and SMNVEV (reference sequence). Deletions cut 7 bases from V and 0 bases from J, with 15 bases between. The CDR3 extends over 15 amino acids. In DNA form, the CDR3 reads TGTGCCAGCACCCTGGGGCAGGGGCCTAACTATGGCTACACCTTC. Its protein product is CASTLGQGPNYGYTF.

This clonotype occurred many times. The chain combines TRBV10-3 with TRBJ2-7; 7 bases match TRBD1. Trimming cost V 3 bases and J 0 bases; bases outside gene matches: 8. The length of the CDR3 is 16 residues. Germline V gene lookup returns CDR1 ENHRY and CDR2 SYGVKD. CDR3: CAISESGTVSSYEQYF. The CDR3 DNA reads as TGTGCCATCAGTGAATCCGGGACAGTCAGCTCCTACGAGCAGTACTTC.

About this clonotype itself: One junction end disagrees with the germline gene, perhaps due to a read error. This rearrangement joins TRBV6-5 to TRBJ1-1, with D tentatively TRBD1 (5 bases). The CDR3 covers 14 residues. Germline V lookup: CDR1 MNHEY, CDR2 SVGAGI. CDR3 sequence (DNA): TGTGCCAGCAGCTACTCCTTGGGGGGGGCTGAAGCTTTCTTT. Amino acids: CASSYSLGGAEAFF.

This clonotype has ten or more counts. The chain employs TRBV5-1 and TRBJ1-1; 7 bases agree with TRBD1. V shed 4 bases and J 0 bases; nucleotides not matched to a gene: 15. There are 18 residues in the CDR3. Looked up from germline, CDR1 is SGHRS and CDR2 is YFSETQ. The CDR3 bases are TGCGCCAGCAGCGGACAGGTAGCGTCCCGACCAATGAACACTGAAGCTTTCTTT. This encodes CASSGQVASRPMNTEAFF.

The chain couples TRBV3-1 to TRBJ2-4; 15 bases match TRBD2. The CDR3 runs 17 residues. The germline V gene has CDR1 LGHDT and CDR2 YNNKEL (reference sequence). V shed 2 bases, J shed 9 bases, and the junction held 8 bases outside the gene matches. In DNA form, the CDR3 reads TGTGCCAGCAGCCAAATTGGGACTAGCGGGAGGATAGGCATTCAGTACTTC. This sequence encodes CASSQIGTSGRIGIQYF.

The sample holds many counts of this clonotype. V and J are TRBV2 and TRBJ2-7, with D possibly being TRBD1 (6 bases). CDR1 and CDR2 (germline): SNHLY, FYNNEI. The CDR3 contains 15 residues. Trimming removed 3 bases from V and 0 bases from J, with 12 bases in between. The CDR3 DNA is TGTGCCAGCAGTGAGGGGGCCCTACACTCCTACGAGCAGTACTTC. Protein sequence: CASSEGALHSYEQYF.

Ten or more counts support this clonotype. The V gene is TRBV7-9, the J gene TRBJ2-3, with TRBD2 identical over 9 bases. J lost 8 bases, V lost 4 bases, and 7 bases had no gene match. This CDR3 contains 14 residues. The germline CDR1 and CDR2 sequences are SEHNR and FQNEAQ (reference sequence). This CDR3 reads CASSSLSGSGTQYF. As DNA, the CDR3 is TGTGCCAGCAGCTCCCTTAGCGGGAGCGGTACGCAGTATTTT.

The table lists this clonotype with many counts. The CDR3 spells CSARVQRTMNTEAFF. The CDR3 DNA reads as TGCAGTGCTAGAGTGCAAAGGACAATGAACACTGAAGCTTTCTTT. V and J are TRBV20-1 and TRBJ1-1, with D tentatively TRBD1 (5 bases). V was shortened by 1 base and J by 0 bases, with 12 bases between the two germline ends. Germline assignment: CDR1 DFQATT and CDR2 SNEGSKA (reference sequence). The CDR3 loop spans 15 amino acids.

In the case of this clonotype: This may stem from a read error, because a much larger clone lies one nucleotide away. The chain recombines TRBV28 with TRBJ2-3; D may match TRBD1 or TRBD2 (6 bases each). CDR1 and CDR2 (germline): MDHEN, SYDVKM. The CDR3 length is 14 residues. The CDR3 loop is CASRPLGGTDAQYF. The CDR3 coding sequence is TGTGCCAGCAGACCCCTGGGGGGCACAGATGCGCAGTATTTT.

This clonotype has a count of ten or more. The rearrangement uses TRBV28 and TRBJ1-1; D ambiguous. The germline V gene encodes CDR1 MDHEN and CDR2 SYDVKM. The CDR3 extends over 12 amino acids. V lost 2 bases and J 8 bases, leaving 9 bases between the germline ends. This chain's CDR3 is CASSLSRPEAFF. DNA of the CDR3: TGTGCCAGCAGTTTAAGCCGACCGGAAGCTTTCTTT.

This clonotype was counted between two and nine times. The V gene is TRBV29-1, the J gene TRBJ1-2; unclear D gene. The CDR3 sequence is 14 residues long. The V gene lost 2 bases and the J gene lost 0 bases, with 10 bases spanning the gap. From germline, CDR1 is SQVTM and CDR2 ANQGSEA. The CDR3 region is CSVELVAPNYGYTF. The CDR3 nucleotides are TGCAGCGTTGAACTCGTGGCACCTAACTATGGCTACACCTTC.

This clonotype occurred many times. This chain links TRBV3-1 with TRBJ2-7, with 8 bases aligning to TRBD2. The CDR3 consists of 16 residues. After removal of 0 bases from V and 2 bases from J, the junction contained 6 bases not matched to a gene. Germline V gene lookup returns CDR1 LGHDT and CDR2 YNNKEL (reference sequence). CDR3 in amino acids: CASSQDGSGAAYEQYF. CDR3 DNA: TGTGCCAGCAGCCAAGATGGTAGCGGGGCTGCCTACGAGCAGTACTTC.

In the case of this clonotype: A much larger clonotype is one base distant, so this may be a read error. The V and J genes are TRBV20-1 and TRBJ1-1; TRBD1 matches at 7 bases. The CDR3 has 13 residues. Looked up from germline, CDR1 is DFQATT and CDR2 is SNEGSKA (reference sequence). The CDR3 region is CGARGGRDTEAFF. The CDR3 nucleotides read TGCGGTGCTAGAGGGGGCCGGGACACTGAAGCTTTCTTT.

This clonotype was picked up many times. The chain uses TRBV12-3 or TRBV12-4 and TRBJ2-5; D might be TRBD2 (5 bases). V lost 7 bases and J 1 base, leaving 10 bases between the germline ends. The CDR3 runs to 13 residues. The CDR3, as DNA: TGTGCCAGCACGCGGAGGCCCCAAGAGACCCAGTACTTC. This codes for CASTRRPQETQYF.

Details on this clonotype: A far larger clone is one nucleotide away, so this likely arose from a read error. Without the conserved terminal phenylalanine or tryptophan, this CDR3 likely stems from a read error. V usage is TRBV29-1 and J usage is TRBJ2-1; D is tentatively TRBD1 or TRBD2 (5 bases each). The J call may not be correct, given that the DNA end is closer to TRBJ2-5. Looked up from germline, CDR1 is SQVTM and CDR2 is ANQGSEA. The CDR3 has 14 residues. For the CDR3, the DNA is TGCAGCGTTGTGGTGGGACCAGGGAAAGAGACCCAGTACCTC. Its translation is CSVVVGPGKETQYL.

This clonotype was seen ten or more times. The V and J genes are TRBV6-1 and TRBJ2-7; weak D call: TRBD1 (6 bases). The CDR3 runs to 16 residues. The V and J ends lost 6 bases and 1 base respectively, with 19 bases between them. CDR1 and CDR2 (germline): MNHNS, SASEGT. The CDR3 spells CASSRLDRLGSYEQYF. CDR3 in DNA: TGTGCCAGCAGCAGACTTGACAGGCTGGGATCCTACGAGCAGTACTTC.

V and J are TRBV30 and TRBJ2-2, with D possibly called TRBD1 or TRBD2 (9 bases each). Trimming stripped 5 bases from V and 4 bases from J, with 23 bases between. This CDR3 contains 17 residues. The germline V gene has CDR1 GTSNPN and CDR2 SVGIG (reference sequence). The CDR3 DNA is TGTGCCTGGGCGGGAGGGGGACAGGGTGGTGGCACCGGGGAGCTGTTTTTT. Its protein product is CAWAGGGQGGGTGELFF. Based on the CDR3 plus reference TRBV30 and TRBJ2-2, the full variable domain is SQTIHQWPATLVQPVGSPLSLECTVEGTSNPNLYWYRQAAGRGLQLLFYSVGIGQISSEVPQNLSASRPQDRQFILSSKKLLLSDSGFYLCAWAGGGQGGGTGELFFGEGSRLTVL.

In its sample, this clonotype was seen a few times. The CDR3 nucleotides read TGTGCCAGCAGTTTTAGTCTCTCCAAACAAGGCTATGGCTACACCTTC. This sequence encodes CASSFSLSKQGYGYTF. The chain combines TRBV27 with TRBJ1-2; D gene unclear. The CDR3 is 16 residues long. V was trimmed by 3 bases and J by 4 bases, leaving 18 bases between them. Germline V CDR1 and CDR2: MNHEY, SMNVEV (reference sequence).

A note on this clonotype: Given a much more abundant clone one base away, this may be a read error. The missing conserved phenylalanine or tryptophan at the end of this CDR3 makes a read error likely. The genes are TRBV19 and TRBJ1-1, with 9 bases lining up with TRBD1. The length of the CDR3 is 13 residues. Germline CDR1 LNHDA, CDR2 SQIVND (reference sequence). The trim removed 10 bases at V and 5 bases at J, leaving 8 bases unmatched. The chain's CDR3 is CATNRGRGTEAFL. The CDR3, as DNA: TGTGCCACTAACAGGGGGCGCGGAACTGAAGCTTTCCTT.

This clonotype was counted between two and nine times. V and J are TRBV28 and TRBJ1-4; unclear D gene. V shed 2 bases and J shed 4 bases, with 17 bases lying between them. CDR1 MDHEN and CDR2 SYDVKM come from the germline V gene. The CDR3 totals 17 residues. CDR3 amino acids: CASSLGVPRFDNEKLFF. Written as DNA, the CDR3 is TGTGCCAGCAGTTTAGGGGTACCTAGATTTGATAATGAAAAACTGTTTTTT. Drawing the rest from reference TRBV28 and TRBJ1-4, the complete variable domain is DVKVTQSSRYLVKRTGEKVFLECVQDMDHENMFWYRQDPGLGLRLIYFSYDVKMKEKGDIPEGYSVSREKKERFSLILESASTNQTSMYLCASSLGVPRFDNEKLFFGSGTQLSVL.

This clonotype has a count of ten or more. The genes are TRBV7-8 and TRBJ2-7; 10 bases map to TRBD1. Trimming took 5 bases from V and 2 from J; bases not matched to a gene: 6. Germline-derived CDR1 and CDR2 are SGHVS and FQNEAQ. The CDR3 has 15 amino acids. The CDR3: CASSNRDRGPYEQYF. CDR3 DNA: TGTGCCAGCAGCAACCGGGACAGGGGACCCTACGAGCAGTACTTC.

J is TRBJ1-2 and V is TRBV7-9; D possibly corresponds to TRBD1 (5 bases). The CDR3 spans 15 residues. The V gene's germline CDR1 is SEHNR and CDR2 FQNEAQ (reference sequence). The V end was cut by 7 bases, the J end by 8 bases, with 23 bases between. The CDR3, as DNA: TGTGCCAGCACCCAATCGGGGCGGCCCTTTGAGGGCTACACCTTC. As protein: CASTQSGRPFEGYTF.

This clonotype has a count of ten or more. The chain links TRBV3-1 to TRBJ2-1; 7 bases match TRBD2. The germline CDR1 and CDR2 sequences are LGHDT and YNNKEL (reference sequence). J was trimmed by 9 bases and V by 4 bases; bases with no gene match: 6. The CDR3 totals 13 residues. The CDR3 DNA reads as TGTGCCAGCAGCCCCGGGAGGTGGATTGAGCAGTTCTTC. Translated: CASSPGRWIEQFF.

Note on this clonotype: A much bigger clone sits one base away, suggesting this may be a read error. CDR3 coding DNA: TGTGCCAGCAGCCCTGACAGGGACTCCTACAATGGGCAGTTCTTC. It yields the protein CASSPDRDSYNGQFF. The chain links TRBV6-2 or TRBV6-3 to TRBJ2-1, with D perhaps matching TRBD1 (7 bases). The CDR3 consists of 15 residues. From germline, CDR1 is MNHEY and CDR2 SVGEGT.

The sample holds many counts of this clonotype. The rearrangement uses TRBV11-3 and TRBJ1-1, with D perhaps matching TRBD1 (5 bases). Trimming took 1 base from V and 6 from J, leaving 9 bases between them. Germline assignment: CDR1 SGHNT and CDR2 YENEEA. The CDR3 loop spans 13 amino acids. The CDR3 DNA follows: TGTGCCAGCAGCTTAGGGGGGGGGGCTGAAGCTTTCTTT. It specifies CASSLGGGAEAFF.

V gene TRBV5-1 combines with J gene TRBJ1-3; no clear D gene. Germline CDR1 is SGHRS and CDR2 is YFSETQ. CDR3 length equals 16 residues. Deletions cut 4 bases from V and 1 base from J, with 15 bases between. CDR3 DNA sequence: TGCGCCAGCAGCCAGATACCTCGGGGATCTGGAAACACCATATATTTT. Residues: CASSQIPRGSGNTIYF.

The sample holds many counts of this clonotype. The rearrangement uses TRBV5-1 and TRBJ2-5; D gene uncertain. The germline V gene has CDR1 SGHRS and CDR2 YFSETQ. The V and J ends lost 0 bases and 5 bases respectively, with 11 bases between them. CDR3 length: 14 amino acids. The CDR3 reads CASSLASGLETQYF. The CDR3 DNA sequence: TGCGCCAGCAGCTTGGCTTCAGGATTGGAGACCCAGTACTTC.